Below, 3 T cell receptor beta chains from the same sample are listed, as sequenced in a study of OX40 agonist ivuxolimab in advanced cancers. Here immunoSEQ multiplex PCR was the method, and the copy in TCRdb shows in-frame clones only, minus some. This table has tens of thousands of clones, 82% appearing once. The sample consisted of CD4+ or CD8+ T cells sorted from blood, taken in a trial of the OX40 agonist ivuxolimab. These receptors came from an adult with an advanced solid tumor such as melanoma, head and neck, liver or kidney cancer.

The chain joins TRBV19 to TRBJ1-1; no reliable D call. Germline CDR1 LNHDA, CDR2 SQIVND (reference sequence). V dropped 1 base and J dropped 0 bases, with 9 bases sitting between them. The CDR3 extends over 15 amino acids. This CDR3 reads CASSIGGTMNTEAFF. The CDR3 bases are TGTGCCAGTAGTATAGGGGGAACCATGAACACTGAAGCTTTCTTT. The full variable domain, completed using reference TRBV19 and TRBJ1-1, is DGGITQSPKYLFRKEGQNVTLSCEQNLNHDAMYWYRQDPGQGLRLIYYSQIVNDFQKGDIAEGYSVSREKKESFPLTVTSAQKNPTAFYLCASSIGGTMNTEAFFGQGTRLTVV.

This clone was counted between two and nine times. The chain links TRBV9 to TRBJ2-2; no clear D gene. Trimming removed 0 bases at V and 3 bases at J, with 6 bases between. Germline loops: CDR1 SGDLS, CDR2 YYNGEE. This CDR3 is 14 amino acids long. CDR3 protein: CASSVGSDTGELFF. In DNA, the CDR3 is TGTGCCAGCAGCGTAGGGTCGGACACCGGGGAGCTGTTTTTT.

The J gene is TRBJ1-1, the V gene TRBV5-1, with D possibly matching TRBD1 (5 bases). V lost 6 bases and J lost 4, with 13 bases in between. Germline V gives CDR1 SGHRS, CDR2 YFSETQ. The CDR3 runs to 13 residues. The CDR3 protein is CASTFGGTTEAFF. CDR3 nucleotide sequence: TGCGCCAGCACCTTTGGGGGGACCACTGAAGCTTTCTTT.